This section outlines one TCR beta chain sequence together with its context. The source of the sample is a study of preoperative IRX-2 immunotherapy in early breast cancer. Assay used: immunoSEQ multiplex PCR; TCRdb lists only in-frame clones, some missing. The sample holds roughly 43,000 clones, about 95% seen once. Treatment specified: preoperative locoregional IRX-2 cytokine immunotherapy. This phase Ib study tested locoregional IRX-2 cytokine immunotherapy given before surgery. J gave up 3 bases and V 2 bases, and 4 bases lay outside the gene matches. The CDR3 runs 14 residues. Germline-derived CDR1 and CDR2 are MDHEN and SYDVKM.

Sequences were derived from tumor tissue, sampled after IRX-2 immunotherapy. The rearrangement joins TRBV28 to TRBJ2-7, with 7 bases aligning to TRBD2. The sequence was obtained from a human donor with breast cancer. CDR3 nucleotide sequence: TGTGCCAGCAGTTTAGCGGGAGACCGCTACGAGCAGTACTTC. It yields the protein CASSLAGDRYEQYF.